This T cell receptor beta chain came from a study of blood T cells in healthy people across ages (dated by TCRdb to the mid-2010s). With regard to the full study: In model experiments, template switching captured roughly one uniquely barcoded TCR beta cDNA molecule for every two T cells. The donors were divided into four age groups: young (average approximately 17 years), middle-aged (approximately 39), aged (about 62) and long-lived (about 84). The study measured age-related changes in TCR beta repertoire diversity using deep sequencing normalized with unique cDNA molecular identifiers. The study analyzed two additional independent replicas of 1 million unique cDNA reads from the same blood draw for two donors, one aged 18 to 30 and one aged 80 or older.

This clonotype was counted only a few times. Its antigen is currently not known. One base away there is no much larger clone; base qualities are not given. Systemically healthy Caucasian individuals from Russia, 35 to 50 in total and aged about 6 to 95 years, were included as donors. About 9.8 milliliters of peripheral blood were drawn from each donor into EDTA-treated Vacutainer tubes. Ficoll-Paque density-gradient centrifugation was used to isolate PBMCs, with at least 6 million per sample. Total RNA, at least 6 micrograms per sample, was extracted from PBMCs with Trizol reagent. For every donor, an aliquot of PBMCs went through flow cytometry to measure the percentages of naive CD45RAhigh/CD27high T cells. Libraries were built with 5' RACE. TCRdb records Illumina HiSeq 2500 as the sequencer. A second 7 to 11 cycle PCR used a sample-barcoded 5' primer and a J-beta primer mix. A unique molecular identifier was introduced onto each TCR beta cDNA molecule by a template-switch 5' adaptor carrying 12 random nucleotides. At least 2.5 million CDR3-containing paired-end reads were obtained from each sample. The Mint cDNA synthesis kit, primed by a TRBC-specific oligonucleotide, was used to synthesize first-strand cDNA from all RNA. All cDNA was treated with uracil-DNA glycosylase and then went through a first 18-cycle PCR with the universal primers M1SS and BC2_uni_R. From the authors' description of their analysis: For normalization, 1 million high-quality reads were randomly selected from each sample, with every read carrying a distinct molecular identifier. Reads sharing molecular identifiers were discarded rather than binned into consensus sequences. CDR3 identification, clonotype clustering and error correction used MiTCR with a Q25 quality threshold and the strictest error-elimination algorithm. A nonparametric unseen species model with Euler transformation was used to estimate a lower bound on total TCR beta diversity. TCRdb handled the public reads itself, with Q25 trimming in fastp and clone calling in MiXCR, and kept productive beta chains. Rows merge per CDR3 protein into single entries with the most common DNA and genes. TCRdb's processing, not the study's, gives the V and J calls here. This sample has around 780,000 distinct CDR3 sequences in its table, and around 25% of those were observed once. Around 3% of the sample lies in the top ten.

Including cysteine and phenylalanine, the CDR3 has 15 amino acids. Just the 45-base CDR3 DNA is kept, in frame starting at base 1. Relative to germline, V is 3 bases shorter and J is 0 bases shorter, with 10 bases between their ends. From the germline V gene, CDR1 is SGDLS and CDR2 is YYNGEE. On the study overall, not on this receptor specifically: Donor CMV infection status was unknown, potentially confounding age-related changes in expanded clonotypes. Bulk unsorted PBMC profiling prevented conclusive comparison of naive and antigen-experienced compartments. Compared with the aged group, more naive CD4+ T cells, fewer expanded clones and increased TCR diversity were shown by the long-lived group, suggesting age selection. There was a strong correlation between observed TCR beta diversity and the percentage of naive T cells measured by flow cytometry. Observed TCR beta diversity per million T cells fell roughly linearly with age, and a significant reduction was already apparent by age around 40. Estimates of total diversity based on one million sequenced T cells were regarded as lower bounds and as underestimates.

This sample also appeared in a second study, on T cells of mothers and their children. As the second study states: Donors were nine systemically healthy Caucasian individuals: three mothers and their six children. cDNA synthesis used all of the extracted RNA, with about 1.5 ug of RNA in each 15 ul reaction. Sample barcodes and 2-4 random nucleotides were added via the M1S primer in the second PCR. Over 9 million TCR beta CDR3 reads came from each mother, compared with about 3 million reads from each child. Thymic selection similarly shapes TCR recombination output in related and unrelated pairs, with minor effect from inherited differences. Normalized repertoire overlap in related mother-child pairs was always slightly higher than in unrelated mother-child pairs, but the difference was never significant. No persistent microchimeric T cell clones were detected, at a sensitivity of approximately 110 clones per million clonotypes. Deep NGS was used in the study to compare the TCR beta repertoires of mothers and children and to look for features that separate related mother-child pairs from unrelated individuals. Mothers averaged roughly 40 +/- 4 years of age and children averaged 11 +/- 4 years. After adapters were ligated using NEBNext reagents, the libraries underwent 100+100 nt paired-end sequencing on an Illumina HiSeq 2000. Mother and child libraries were prepared a month apart and sequenced in separate runs to prevent cross-contamination. For each donor, between roughly 450,000 and 2,100,000 distinct TCR beta clonotypes were identified. Naive TCR beta clonotypes were estimated from low-frequency clonotypes matched to each donor's FACS-determined naive share, without sorting.

This TCR came from a boy aged 5-17 years in good health. Recombination joined TRBV9 with TRBJ2-4; the D region possibly corresponds to TRBD2 (6 bases align). The specimen was blood. The nucleotides read TGTGCCAGCAGCGAGGAGGGGCTAGCCAAAAACATTCAGTACTTC. Translated, it gives CASSEEGLAKNIQYF.